This T cell receptor (beta chain) was captured in a study of T cell responses to AZD1222 COVID-19 vaccine. Study at large: Some second doses came at about 4 weeks and others at about 12 weeks; these were pooled. Study observations and caveats: Regions 160-218 and 743-854 dominated among vaccine-associated CD4 TCRs spanning spike. Spike-specific TCR breadth and depth both grew after two AZD1222 doses. Nearly half of unique spike-specific TCRs reportedly avoided B.1.351 and B.1.1.7 mutated regions.

Here immunoSEQ multiplex PCR was the method, and the copy in TCRdb shows in-frame clones only, minus some. Here the sample spans 84,000 or so clones, 90% being singletons. Turning to this clone: No antigen is known for it.

This CDR3 contains 15 residues. Germline trimming cut 6 bases from V and 1 base from J; bases unmatched to any gene: 7. Germline CDR1 SNHLY, CDR2 FYNNEI. The source material was peripheral blood, sampled on day 0 of AZD1222 vaccination. This chain joins TRBV2 and TRBJ2-3; 7 nucleotides align to TRBD1. The receptor comes from an adult in good health. The CDR3 region is CASRLGDRRTDTQYF. DNA of the CDR3: TGTGCCAGCAGACTGGGGGACAGACGCACAGATACGCAGTATTTT.